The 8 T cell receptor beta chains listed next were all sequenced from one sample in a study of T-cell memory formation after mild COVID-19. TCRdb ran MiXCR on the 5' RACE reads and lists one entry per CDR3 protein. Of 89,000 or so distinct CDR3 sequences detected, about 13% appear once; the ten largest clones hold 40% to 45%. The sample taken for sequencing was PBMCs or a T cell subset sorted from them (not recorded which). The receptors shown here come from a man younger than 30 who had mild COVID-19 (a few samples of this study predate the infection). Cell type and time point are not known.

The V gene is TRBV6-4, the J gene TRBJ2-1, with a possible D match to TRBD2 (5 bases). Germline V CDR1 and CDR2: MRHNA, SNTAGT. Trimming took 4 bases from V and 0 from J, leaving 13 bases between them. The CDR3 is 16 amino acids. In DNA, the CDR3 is TGTGCCAGCAGTGCGTTGCCAGGAGGCTCCTACAATGAGCAGTTCTTC. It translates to CASSALPGGSYNEQFF.

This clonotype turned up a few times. CDR3 sequence reads: CASSQDREPYGYTF. In DNA form, the CDR3 reads TGCGCCAGCAGCCAGGATCGGGAGCCTTATGGCTACACCTTC. V gene TRBV4-3 combines with J gene TRBJ1-2; the D is unclear. This CDR3 region has 14 residues. Trimming shortened V by 3 bases and J by 5 bases, and 13 bases separated the two germline ends. Germline V gene data show CDR1 as LGHNA and CDR2 as YSLEER.

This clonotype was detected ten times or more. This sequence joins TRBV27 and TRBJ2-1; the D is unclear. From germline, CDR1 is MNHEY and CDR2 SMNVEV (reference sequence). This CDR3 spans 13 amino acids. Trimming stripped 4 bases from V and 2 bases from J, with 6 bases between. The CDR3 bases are TGTGCCAGCAGTTGGAGTCCCTACAATGAGCAGTTCTTC. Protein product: CASSWSPYNEQFF.

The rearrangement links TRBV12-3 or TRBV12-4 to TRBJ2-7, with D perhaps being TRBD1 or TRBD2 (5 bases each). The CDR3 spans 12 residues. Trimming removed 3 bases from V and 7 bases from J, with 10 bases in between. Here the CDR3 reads CASSFWGWEQYF. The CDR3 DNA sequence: TGTGCCAGCAGTTTCTGGGGGTGGGAGCAGTACTTC.

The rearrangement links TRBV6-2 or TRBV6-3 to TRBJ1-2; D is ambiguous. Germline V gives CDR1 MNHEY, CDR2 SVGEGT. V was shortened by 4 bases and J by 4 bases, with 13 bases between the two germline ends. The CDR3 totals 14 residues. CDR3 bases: TGTGCCAGCAGTTTGACGGGAGAGAGCTATGGCTACACCTTC. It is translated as CASSLTGESYGYTF.

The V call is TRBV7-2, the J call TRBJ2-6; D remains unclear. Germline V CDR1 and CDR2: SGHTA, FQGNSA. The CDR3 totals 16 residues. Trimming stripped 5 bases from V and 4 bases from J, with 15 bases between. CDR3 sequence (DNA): TGTGCCAGCAGCCCCTGGACCGCTCAGGGGGCCAACGTCCTGACTTTC. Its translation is CASSPWTAQGANVLTF. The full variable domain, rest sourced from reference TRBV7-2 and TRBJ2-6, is GAGVSQSPSNKVTEKGKDVELRCDPISGHTALYWYRQSLGQGLEFLIYFQGNSAPDKSGLPSDRFSAERTGGSVSTLTIQRTQQEDSAVYLCASSPWTAQGANVLTFGAGSRLTVL.

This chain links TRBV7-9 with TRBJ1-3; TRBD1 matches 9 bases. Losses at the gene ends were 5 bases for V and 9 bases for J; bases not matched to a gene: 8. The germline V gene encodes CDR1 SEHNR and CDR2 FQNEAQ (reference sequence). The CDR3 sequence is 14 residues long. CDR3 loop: CASSADRGGGTIYF. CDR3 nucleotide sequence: TGTGCCAGCAGCGCGGACAGGGGAGGTGGCACCATATATTTT.

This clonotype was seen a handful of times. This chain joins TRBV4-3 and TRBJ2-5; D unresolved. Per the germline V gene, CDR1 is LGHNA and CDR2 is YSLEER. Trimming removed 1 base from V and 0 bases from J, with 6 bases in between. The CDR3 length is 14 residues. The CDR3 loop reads CASSQGWNQETQYF. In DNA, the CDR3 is TGCGCCAGCAGCCAAGGATGGAACCAAGAGACCCAGTACTTC.